This T cell receptor beta chain comes out of a study of T cell repertoires in cytomegalovirus infection. In regard to this clonotype: Its antigen is unidentified.

Deletions cut 0 bases from V and 4 bases from J, with 7 bases between. The CDR3 has 13 residues. CDR1 is SQVTM and CDR2 is ANQGSEA in the germline V gene. TCRdb used MiXCR to reprocess the reads, holding one entry per CDR3 protein. The table records about 500,000 distinct CDR3 sequences, around a third of them present only once. This specimen consisted of cultured PBMCs, obtained from culture after CMV antigen stimulation. The chain is built from TRBV29-1 and TRBJ1-3, with TRBD1 as a possible D gene (5 bases). The TCR comes from a human donor in good health (CMV status not recorded). Some clones in this sample may be carry-over from other donors' samples. CDR3 coding DNA: TGCAGCGTTGAAGAGGGACGGGGAAACACCATATATTTT. Translating it yields CSVEEGRGNTIYF.